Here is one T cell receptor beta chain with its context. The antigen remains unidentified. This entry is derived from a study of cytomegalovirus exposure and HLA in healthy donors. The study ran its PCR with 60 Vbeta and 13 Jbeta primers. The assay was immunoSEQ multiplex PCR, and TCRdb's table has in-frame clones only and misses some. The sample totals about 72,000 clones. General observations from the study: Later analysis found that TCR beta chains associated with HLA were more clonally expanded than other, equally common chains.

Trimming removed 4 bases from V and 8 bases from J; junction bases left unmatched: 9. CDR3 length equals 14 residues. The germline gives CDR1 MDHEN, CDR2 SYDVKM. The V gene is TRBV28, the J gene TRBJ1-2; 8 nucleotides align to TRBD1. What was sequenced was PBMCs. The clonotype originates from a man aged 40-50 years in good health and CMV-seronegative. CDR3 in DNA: TGTGCCAGCAGTTCGGACAGGGTCACTCGGGGCTACACCTTC. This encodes CASSSDRVTRGYTF.